This T cell receptor beta chain is from a study of blood T cell repertoires in COVID-19. The wider study: The origin of the acute and convalescent COVID-19 samples was the United States, Italy and Spain. T cells, B-cell-depleted T cells, or PBMCs supplied cDNA or gDNA.

The CDR3 loop spans 15 amino acids. The V end lost 4 bases, the J end lost 4 bases, and 17 bases lay between the germline ends. The germline CDR1 and CDR2 sequences are SGDLS and YYNGEE. In the original analysis: Using reference gene primer amplification, nucleated cell counts were estimated. Sequenced by immunoSEQ multiplex PCR; TCRdb stores in-frame clones only, minus some. V, J and clone size reflect that table, while D and trimming were determined from the DNA. Among under 85,000 clones, approximately 90% were seen once, and the ten largest hold approximately 13%. The origin of this receptor is a man aged 65 to 79 with active or convalescent COVID-19. J is TRBJ1-2 and V is TRBV9, with D perhaps matching TRBD1 (6 bases). Sequences were obtained from peripheral blood. The CDR3 reads CASSSKTGLVYGYTF. The DNA for the CDR3 is TGTGCCAGCAGCTCGAAAACAGGGCTTGTCTATGGCTACACCTTC.